The sequence of this T cell receptor beta chain was determined in a study of T cell repertoires in cytomegalovirus infection. This clonotype was observed many times. TCRdb re-analysed the reads in MiXCR, keeping a single row per CDR3 protein. The profile shows 200,000 to 300,000 distinct CDR3 sequences, roughly 10% of them singletons. This CDR3 is 15 amino acids long. Trimming took off 1 base at V and 9 bases at J, with 13 bases between the two ends. Per the germline V gene, CDR1 is SGHVS and CDR2 is FQNEAQ. This receptor was identified in a human donor in good health (CMV status not recorded). Some clones in this sample may be carry-over from other donors' samples. Sequencing input: PBMCs. The chain carries TRBV7-8 and TRBJ1-6; no clear D. This chain's CDR3 is CASSLGDVYGSPLHF. The CDR3 DNA sequence: TGTGCCAGCAGCTTAGGAGATGTGTATGGTTCACCCCTCCACTTT.